This T cell receptor beta chain was sequenced during a study of T cells after yellow fever vaccination. Looking at the study overall: In the case of low-cell-number fractions, SMART-Seq v4 Ultra Low Input was used for preparation.

TCR cDNA was made by 5'RACE template switching, adding a universal primer site and UMIs. TCRdb re-called the 5' RACE reads with MiXCR, one entry per CDR3 protein. The table has nearly 550,000 distinct CDR3 sequences, roughly 21% seen once. Overall study findings and caveats: Weaker overall was a secondary response that nonetheless peaked faster, on day 5 versus 15. The study re-detected most primary-vaccination clones after the booster (96% CD4, roughly 85% CD8).

A note on this clonotype: The antigen remains unidentified.

This sequence originates from a man aged 25-45 years who received the YFV17D yellow fever vaccine. Here the sequenced sample was PBMCs, taken 15 days after the yellow fever booster vaccination.

The CDR3 DNA reads as TGTGCCAGCAGTTACGGAACCGGGACAGGGGTCTACGAGCAGTACTTC. This encodes CASSYGTGTGVYEQYF. The V gene is TRBV6-5, the J gene TRBJ2-7; 10 bases are a match to TRBD1. Germline V lookup: CDR1 MNHEY, CDR2 SVGAGI. Trimming cost V 2 bases and J 3 bases; bases outside gene matches: 7. The length of the CDR3 is 16 residues.